What follows are 26 T cell receptor beta chains derived from one specimen sequenced in a study of early T cells in non-severe SARS-CoV-2 infection. TCRdb reanalysed the 5' RACE reads using MiXCR and keeps one entry per CDR3 protein. The table lists 55,000 or so distinct CDR3 sequences, around an eighth of them singletons. Source material: whole blood. These receptors all come from an adult who was a healthcare worker with PCR-confirmed SARS-CoV-2 infection or an uninfected control (not recorded which).

This clonotype was recorded a few times. V and J are TRBV12-3 or TRBV12-4 and TRBJ1-5; D is undetermined. The CDR3 loop spans 15 amino acids. V shed 3 bases and J shed 1 base, with 10 bases lying between them. The CDR3 DNA is TGTGCCAGCAGTTTTGTGGGATCCAGCAATCAGCCCCAGCATTTT. It specifies CASSFVGSSNQPQHF.

This clonotype occurred a few times. The rearrangement joins TRBV30 to TRBJ2-7, with D tentatively TRBD1 or TRBD2 (6 bases each). CDR3 length equals 13 residues. Trimming stripped 2 bases from V and 3 bases from J, with 11 bases between. The V gene's germline CDR1 is GTSNPN and CDR2 SVGIG (reference sequence). CDR3 protein: CAWSRTAGYEQYF. The CDR3 DNA follows: TGTGCCTGGAGTCGGACAGCGGGCTACGAGCAGTACTTC.

This clonotype was recorded at least ten times. The rearrangement joins TRBV20-1 to TRBJ2-3, with 16 positions matching TRBD2. Unmatched junction bases numbered 4, after V lost 7 bases and J lost 6 bases. This CDR3 is built from 14 residues. The V gene's germline CDR1 is DFQATT and CDR2 SNEGSKA (reference sequence). The CDR3 loop is CSGGTSGGADTQYF. Here the CDR3 DNA reads TGCAGTGGTGGGACTAGCGGGGGGGCCGATACGCAGTATTTT.

The V gene is TRBV2, the J gene TRBJ2-3; D unresolved. Germline V gene lookup returns CDR1 SNHLY and CDR2 FYNNEI. The CDR3 length is 14 residues. V was shortened by 8 bases and J by 0 bases, with 12 bases between the two germline ends. The CDR3 DNA reads TGTGCCAGCGGAGAAATATCTAGCACAGATACGCAGTATTTT. This gives the protein CASGEISSTDTQYF. Supplemented by reference TRBV2 and TRBJ2-3, the full variable domain reads EPEVTQTPSHQVTQMGQEVILRCVPISNHLYFYWYRQILGQKVEFLVSFYNNEISEKSEIFDDQFSVERPDGSNFTLKIRSTKLEDSAMYFCASGEISSTDTQYFGPGTRLTVL.

This clonotype has a count of ten or more. This chain uses TRBV2 with TRBJ1-4; maybe TRBD1 (5 bases). The CDR3 is made up of 15 amino acids. V dropped 1 base and J dropped 7 bases, with 13 bases sitting between them. CDR1 and CDR2 (germline): SNHLY, FYNNEI. The CDR3 protein is CASSEERGLGEKLFF. In DNA form, the CDR3 reads TGTGCCAGCAGTGAAGAGAGGGGTCTGGGTGAAAAACTGTTTTTT.

In this sample, this clonotype turned up many times. This chain uses TRBV7-6 with TRBJ1-2, with D maybe TRBD1 (5 bases). This CDR3 region has 16 residues. Germline CDR1 and CDR2: SGHVS and FNYEAQ. Trimming removed 1 base at V and 0 bases at J, with 12 bases between. The DNA of the CDR3 is TGTGCCAGCAGCTTAGGGGGACCAGGGTCTAACTATGGCTACACCTTC. Translation: CASSLGGPGSNYGYTF.

At least ten counts were recorded for this clonotype. CDR3 loop: CASSRPGAGSGEQYF. CDR3 in DNA: TGTGCCAGCAGCCGCCCAGGAGCGGGGTCGGGCGAGCAGTACTTC. The chain is built from TRBV9 and TRBJ2-7, with 7 bases aligning to TRBD2. Germline loops: CDR1 SGDLS, CDR2 YYNGEE. The CDR3 totals 15 residues. The trim removed 4 bases at V and 6 bases at J, leaving 13 bases unmatched.

This clonotype showed up just a few times. The J gene is TRBJ1-3, the V gene TRBV6-4; 8 nucleotides align to TRBD1. Looked up from germline, CDR1 is MRHNA and CDR2 is SNTAGT. V was pared by 7 bases and J by 5 bases, with 4 bases of the junction left unmatched. The CDR3 runs 13 residues. Here the CDR3 DNA reads TGTGCCAGCATCACAGGGGGGAGAAACACCATATATTTT. Protein product: CASITGGRNTIYF.

This clonotype was counted ten times or more. The rearrangement uses TRBV7-9 and TRBJ1-5; 7 bases agree with TRBD1. V shed 0 bases and J 4 bases; nucleotides not matched to a gene: 6. The CDR3 is 16 amino acids. Germline CDR1 is SEHNR and CDR2 is FQNEAQ (reference sequence). CDR3 sequence: CASSLAQEGANQPQHF. The CDR3 coding sequence is TGTGCCAGCAGCTTAGCGCAGGAGGGGGCGAATCAGCCCCAGCATTTT.

V is TRBV6-6 and J is TRBJ1-5, with 12 bases fitting TRBD1. The germline V gene encodes CDR1 MNHNY and CDR2 SVGAGI (reference sequence). The CDR3 has 14 amino acids. The V segment lost 4 bases and the J segment 9 bases; nucleotides outside the gene matches: 4. CDR3 region: CASSFGTGGTPQHF. The DNA of the CDR3 is TGTGCCAGCAGTTTCGGGACAGGGGGCACGCCCCAGCATTTT.

The J gene is TRBJ1-1, the V gene TRBV11-2; D uncertain. Trimming left V 5 bases short and J 5 bases short, with 9 bases between. This CDR3 has 12 amino acids. Germline V gene lookup returns CDR1 SGHAT and CDR2 FQNNGV. CDR3 residues: CASSQMGTEAFF. Written as DNA, the CDR3 is TGTGCCAGCAGCCAAATGGGGACTGAAGCTTTCTTT.

The V gene is TRBV6-1, the J gene TRBJ2-3, with D unclear. Trimming took off 0 bases at V and 9 bases at J, with 16 bases between the two ends. Looked up from germline, CDR1 is MNHNS and CDR2 is SASEGT. This CDR3 is built from 15 residues. CDR3 amino acids: CASSEAVLRPNTQYF. As DNA, the CDR3 is TGTGCCAGCAGTGAAGCCGTGCTGAGACCAAACACGCAGTATTTT.

The rearrangement uses TRBV18 and TRBJ2-3; the D is unclear. The germline V and J ends were trimmed by 2 bases and 6 bases, with 9 bases remaining between them. The CDR3 is 13 amino acids. Germline V lookup: CDR1 KGHSH, CDR2 LQKENI. Here the CDR3 reads CASSPKSVDTQYF. CDR3 bases: TGTGCCAGCTCACCAAAAAGTGTTGATACGCAGTATTTT.

This clonotype was seen repeatedly, ten times or more. This chain connects TRBV27 to TRBJ2-1; D gene unclear. The CDR3 spans 14 residues. V lost 2 bases and J lost 2, with 7 bases in between. Germline V gene lookup returns CDR1 MNHEY and CDR2 SMNVEV (reference sequence). The CDR3 loop is CASSLEGTYNEQFF. The CDR3 bases are TGTGCCAGCAGTTTAGAAGGGACCTACAATGAGCAGTTCTTC.

In this sample, this clonotype turned up many times. The rearrangement uses TRBV11-2 and TRBJ2-1; weak D call: TRBD2 (5 bases). The CDR3 totals 14 residues. Trimming cost V 1 base and J 7 bases, with 11 bases left between them. Germline CDR1 is SGHAT and CDR2 is FQNNGV. CDR3 region: CASSLVPGENEQFF. CDR3 in DNA: TGTGCCAGCAGCTTAGTCCCCGGGGAGAATGAGCAGTTCTTC.

The chain carries TRBV5-1 and TRBJ1-1, with TRBD1 identical over 8 bases. The germline V gene has CDR1 SGHRS and CDR2 YFSETQ. V lost 4 bases to trimming and J lost 1 base; unmatched junction nucleotides: 9. CDR3 size: 16 residues. CDR3 bases: TGCGCCAGCAGCCCAAGGGGGGACAGGAGGAACACTGAAGCTTTCTTT. As protein: CASSPRGDRRNTEAFF. Full variable domain (missing parts from reference TRBV5-1 and TRBJ1-1): KAGVTQTPRYLIKTRGQQVTLSCSPISGHRSVSWYQQTPGQGLQFLFEYFSETQRNKGNFPGRFSGRQFSNSRSEMNVSTLELGDSALYLCASSPRGDRRNTEAFFGQGTRLTVV.

This clonotype was observed at least ten times. V and J are TRBV5-4 and TRBJ2-3, with TRBD1 identical over 8 bases. CDR1 SGHNT and CDR2 YYREEE come from the germline V gene (reference sequence). The CDR3 runs 14 residues. Losses at the gene ends were 1 base for V and 7 bases for J; bases not matched to a gene: 5. The CDR3 nucleotides are TGTGCCAGCAGCTTGCGGACAGGGTATAATACGCAGTATTTT. Amino acid sequence: CASSLRTGYNTQYF.

This clonotype was observed a few times. The chain uses TRBV6-2 or TRBV6-3 and TRBJ1-6, with 8 bases that match TRBD1. Germline CDR1 reads MNHEY; CDR2 reads SVGEGT. This CDR3 has 15 amino acids. Unmatched junction bases numbered 9, after V lost 0 bases and J lost 14 bases. CDR3 bases: TGTGCCAGCAGTTACTCGACCCGGGACAGGTGGGCCCTCCACTTT. It codes for CASSYSTRDRWALHF.

This clonotype came up a few times. The V call is TRBV9, the J call TRBJ1-2, with D possibly TRBD1 on 5 matching bases. This CDR3 is built from 13 residues. Germline loops: CDR1 SGDLS, CDR2 YYNGEE. The V end was cut by 4 bases, the J end by 6 bases, with 13 bases between. The CDR3 protein is CASSPRQNDGYTF. The CDR3 DNA reads TGTGCCAGCAGCCCCCGACAGAATGATGGCTACACCTTC.

The chain combines TRBV10-3 with TRBJ2-1, with D unclear. CDR1 is ENHRY, CDR2 SYGVKD, per germline. The CDR3 totals 14 residues. Trimming took off 6 bases at V and 2 bases at J, with 11 bases between the two ends. The CDR3 sequence: CAIRDAKPYNEQFF. The DNA of the CDR3 is TGTGCCATCAGGGACGCAAAGCCCTACAATGAGCAGTTCTTC.

This clonotype occurred many times. The CDR3 bases are TGTGCCAGCAGTCCCCCTCGGGGGGCGATATACAATGAGCAGTTCTTC. This encodes CASSPPRGAIYNEQFF. The V gene is TRBV6-5, the J gene TRBJ2-1; TRBD2 might be the D (7 bases). V dropped 5 bases and J dropped 4 bases, with 18 bases sitting between them. Germline V gene data show CDR1 as MNHEY and CDR2 as SVGAGI. CDR3 size: 16 residues.

The gene calls are TRBV12-1 and TRBJ1-2; no check of the table's D call, TRBD1, against the DNA was made. TRBV12-1 is assigned pseudogene status. This CDR3 comprises 13 residues. CDR3 sequence reads: CASSTGANYGYTF. The CDR3 nucleotides are TGTGCCAGCTCAACAGGGGCTAACTATGGCTACACCTTC.

This clonotype was seen repeatedly, ten times or more. The rearrangement joins TRBV20-1 to TRBJ2-4, with no clear D. The germline V gene encodes CDR1 DFQATT and CDR2 SNEGSKA (reference sequence). This CDR3 contains 13 residues. V was pared by 3 bases and J by 4 bases, with 10 bases between. CDR3 coding DNA: TGCAGTGCTAGCGGCAGAAGAAAAAACATTCAGTACTTC. Protein sequence: CSASGRRKNIQYF.

This clonotype has just a few counts. This chain links TRBV7-8 with TRBJ2-3; 9 nucleotides agree with TRBD2. Trimming removed 1 base from V and 1 base from J; junction bases left unmatched: 9. Germline CDR1 and CDR2: SGHVS and FQNEAQ. This CDR3 is built from 18 residues. CDR3 residues: CASSLESGGGGRTDTQYF. The CDR3 DNA reads TGTGCCAGCAGCTTAGAGTCGGGCGGGGGGGGCCGCACAGATACGCAGTATTTT.

The rearrangement links TRBV29-1 to TRBJ1-1; D call uncertain. Germline CDR1 and CDR2: SQVTM and ANQGSEA. This CDR3 has 12 residues. Trimming shortened V by 7 bases and J by 1 base, and 10 bases separated the two germline ends. The DNA of the CDR3 is TGCAGCGGGAAGGACGGGAACACTGAAGCTTTCTTT. Protein sequence: CSGKDGNTEAFF.

The CDR3 protein is CSARDREKLLAYEQYF. DNA for the CDR3: TGCAGTGCCCGGGACAGGGAAAAATTGCTCGCCTACGAGCAGTACTTC. V gene TRBV20-1 combines with J gene TRBJ2-7, with 9 bases matching TRBD1. V lost 6 bases, J lost 2 bases, and 14 bases stayed unmatched. The CDR3 is 16 residues long. Germline V gives CDR1 DFQATT, CDR2 SNEGSKA (reference sequence).